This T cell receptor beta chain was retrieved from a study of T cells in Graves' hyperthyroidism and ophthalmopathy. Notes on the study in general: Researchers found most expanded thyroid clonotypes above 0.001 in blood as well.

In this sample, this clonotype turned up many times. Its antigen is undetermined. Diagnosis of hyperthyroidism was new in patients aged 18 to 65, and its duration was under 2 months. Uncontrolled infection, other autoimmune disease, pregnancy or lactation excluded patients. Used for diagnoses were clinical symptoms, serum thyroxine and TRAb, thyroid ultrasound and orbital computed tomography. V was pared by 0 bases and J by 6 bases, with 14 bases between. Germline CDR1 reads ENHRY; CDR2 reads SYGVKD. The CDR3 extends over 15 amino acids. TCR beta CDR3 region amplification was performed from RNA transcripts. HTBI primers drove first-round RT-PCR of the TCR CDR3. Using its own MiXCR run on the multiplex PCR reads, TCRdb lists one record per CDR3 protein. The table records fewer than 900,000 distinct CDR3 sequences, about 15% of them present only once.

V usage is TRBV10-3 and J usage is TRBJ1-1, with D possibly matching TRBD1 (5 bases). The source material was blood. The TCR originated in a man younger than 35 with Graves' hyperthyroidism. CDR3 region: CAISESPGKRPEAFF. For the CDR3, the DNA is TGTGCCATCAGTGAGTCGCCAGGGAAGAGGCCTGAAGCTTTCTTT.